The present entry profiles one T cell receptor beta chain with its context. The data belong to a study of cytomegalovirus exposure and HLA in healthy donors. The PCR employed 60 Vbeta primers together with 13 Jbeta primers. Here immunoSEQ multiplex PCR was the method, and the copy in TCRdb shows in-frame clones only, minus some. The sample records around 100,000 clones, 67% being singletons. This CDR3 region has 13 residues. The germline gives CDR1 SGHRS, CDR2 YFSETQ. The V end was cut by 5 bases, the J end by 1 base, with 9 bases between. The TCR sequence derives from a man aged 18 to 30 in good health and CMV-seropositive. This chain uses TRBV5-1 with TRBJ2-5; D is perhaps TRBD2 (6 bases). Sequences were obtained from PBMCs. DNA of the CDR3: TGCGCCAGCAGATACGGGAGCCAAGAGACCCAGTACTTC. Translating gives CASRYGSQETQYF.